One sample yielded the 5 T cell receptor beta chains listed below, sequenced in a study of spatial heterogeneity in lung cancer (dated by TCRdb to about 2019). Receptor amplification or capture employed 5' RACE. Sequencing was performed on a NextSeq 500. TCRdb reworked the public reads: Q25 trimming with fastp, MiXCR clone assembly, productive beta chains retained. When rows share a CDR3 protein, they turn into one entry using the most common DNA and genes. In this sample the table shows about 92,000 distinct CDR3 sequences, less than 15% of which occur a single time. The ten largest clones capture over 40% of the sample. The sample's time point label is to be understood as: sample taken at primary tumor resection. Without any cell sorting, TCR sequencing was performed on whole RNA extracted either from tumor and nontumor lung tissue or from cryopreserved PBMC samples. Sequenced here: PBMCs, sampled at surgery. The receptor set was obtained from a male donor with early-stage non-small cell lung cancer.

V is TRBV7-2 and J is TRBJ1-2; TRBD1 agrees at 9 bases. This CDR3 has 14 residues. Germline V gene data show CDR1 as SGHTA and CDR2 as FQGNSA. Trimming removed 7 bases from V and 2 bases from J; junction bases left unmatched: 5. The CDR3 spells CASTKDRGNYGYTF. CDR3 in DNA: TGTGCCAGCACGAAGGACAGGGGAAACTATGGCTACACCTTC.

This clonotype turned up a few times. The chain has TRBV7-8 and TRBJ1-5, with TRBD1 matching 8 bases. V lost 5 bases, J lost 7 bases, and 7 bases stayed unmatched. CDR3 length: 14 amino acids. Germline V CDR1 and CDR2: SGHVS, FQNEAQ. The CDR3 region is CASSERTGSQPQHF. Here the CDR3 DNA reads TGTGCCAGCAGCGAACGGACAGGGAGCCAGCCCCAGCATTTT.

Concerning this clonotype itself: A much larger clone lies a single base off, so this may be a read error. This rearrangement joins TRBV14 to TRBJ2-5; either TRBD1 or TRBD2 may fit D (5 bases each). CDR1 SGHDN and CDR2 FVKESK come from the germline V gene. The CDR3 is made up of 14 amino acids. The CDR3 loop is CASSQDLDLGTQHF. For the CDR3, the DNA is TGTGCCAGCAGCCAAGATTTGGATCTTGGGACCCAGCACTTC.

This clonotype has at least ten counts. The chain joins TRBV30 to TRBJ1-6; D might be TRBD1 (6 bases). The V end was cut by 2 bases, the J end by 10 bases, with 15 bases between. The CDR3 totals 14 residues. CDR1 is GTSNPN, CDR2 SVGIG, per germline (reference sequence). CDR3 in amino acids: CAWSPGHNASPLHF. In nucleotides, the CDR3 is TGTGCCTGGAGTCCGGGACATAATGCGTCACCCCTCCACTTT. Drawing the rest from reference TRBV30 and TRBJ1-6, the complete variable domain is SQTIHQWPATLVQPVGSPLSLECTVEGTSNPNLYWYRQAAGRGLQLLFYSVGIGQISSEVPQNLSASRPQDRQFILSSKKLLLSDSGFYLCAWSPGHNASPLHFGNGTRLTVT.

In its sample, this clonotype was seen a few times. The chain uses TRBV5-1 and TRBJ1-4; the D is unclear. The CDR3 contains 13 residues. V was pared by 3 bases and J by 8 bases, with 11 bases between. Germline CDR1 reads SGHRS; CDR2 reads YFSETQ. In DNA form, the CDR3 reads TGCGCCAGCAGCTCGAGGGCCGACGAAAAACTGTTTTTT. This translates into CASSSRADEKLFF.